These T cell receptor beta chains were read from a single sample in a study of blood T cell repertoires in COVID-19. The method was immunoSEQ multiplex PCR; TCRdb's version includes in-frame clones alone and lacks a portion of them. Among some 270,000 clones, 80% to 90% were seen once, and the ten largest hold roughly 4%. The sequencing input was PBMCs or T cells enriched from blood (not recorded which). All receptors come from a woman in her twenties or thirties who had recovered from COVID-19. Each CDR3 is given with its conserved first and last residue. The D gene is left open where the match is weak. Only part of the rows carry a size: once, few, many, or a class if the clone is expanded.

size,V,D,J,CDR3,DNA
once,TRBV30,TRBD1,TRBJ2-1,CACWSWDRGSNEQFF,TGTGCCTGTTGGTCTTGGGACAGGGGATCGAATGAGCAGTTCTTC
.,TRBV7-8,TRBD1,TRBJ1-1,CASSPDRVTEAFF,TGTGCCAGCAGCCCGGACAGGGTCACTGAAGCTTTCTTT
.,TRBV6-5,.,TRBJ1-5,CASSSRSGQPQHF,TGTGCCAGCAGTTCCAGGAGCGGTCAGCCCCAGCATTTT
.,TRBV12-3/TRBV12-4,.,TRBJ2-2,CASTQYISGELFF,TGTGCCAGCACCCAATACATATCCGGGGAGCTGTTTTTT
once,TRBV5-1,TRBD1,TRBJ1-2,CASSGPPGQGNYGYTF,TGCGCCAGCAGCGGGCCTCCGGGACAGGGGAACTATGGCTACACCTTC
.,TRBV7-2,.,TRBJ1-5,CASSLVGAQTGQPQHF,TGTGCCAGCAGCTTAGTGGGGGCGCAGACGGGTCAGCCCCAGCATTTT
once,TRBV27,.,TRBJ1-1,CASSSLPTRTAPNTEAFF,TGTGCCAGCAGTTCGCTCCCTACTCGGACAGCTCCGAACACTGAAGCTTTCTTT
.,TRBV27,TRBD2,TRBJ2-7,CASSPWGGSSYEQYF,TGTGCCAGCAGCCCCTGGGGGGGGTCGTCCTACGAGCAGTACTTC
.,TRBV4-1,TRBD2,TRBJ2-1,CASSPTLAGNYNEQFF,TGCGCCAGCAGCCCAACTTTAGCGGGGAACTACAATGAGCAGTTCTTC
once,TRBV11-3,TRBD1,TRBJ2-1,CASSTGGPSYNEQFF,TGTGCCAGCAGCACAGGGGGCCCCTCCTACAATGAGCAGTTCTTC
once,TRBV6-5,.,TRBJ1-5,CASHRDIANQPQHF,TGTGCCAGCCACCGGGACATTGCCAATCAGCCCCAGCATTTT
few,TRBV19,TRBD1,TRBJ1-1,CASADRGRSETEAFF,TGTGCCAGCGCGGACAGGGGGCGGTCAGAAACTGAAGCTTTCTTT
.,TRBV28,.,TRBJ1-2,CASSLPTIGYGYTF,TGTGCCAGCAGTTTACCGACTATTGGCTATGGCTACACCTTC
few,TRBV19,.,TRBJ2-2,CASSIVVQRSGELFF,TGTGCCAGTAGTATAGTCGTACAGCGGTCCGGGGAGCTGTTTTTT
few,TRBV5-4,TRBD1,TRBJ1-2,CASRATGGIYGYTF,TGTGCCAGCAGGGCAACAGGGGGCATCTATGGCTACACCTTC
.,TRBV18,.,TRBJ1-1,CASSPRGSMNTEAFF,TGTGCCAGCTCACCTCGGGGGAGCATGAACACTGAAGCTTTCTTT
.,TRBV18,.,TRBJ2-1,CASSPQQGSSYNEQFF,TGTGCCAGCTCACCACAGCAGGGAAGCTCCTACAATGAGCAGTTCTTC
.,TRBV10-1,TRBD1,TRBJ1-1,CASSWDRARTEAFF,TGCGCCAGCAGTTGGGACAGGGCGAGGACTGAAGCTTTCTTT
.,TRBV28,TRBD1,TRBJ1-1,CASSRDRVVVTEAFF,TGTGCCAGCAGCCGGGACAGGGTGGTAGTCACTGAAGCTTTCTTT
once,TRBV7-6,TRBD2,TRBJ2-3,CASSLGLAGTDTQYF,TGTGCCAGCAGCTTAGGACTAGCCGGCACAGATACGCAGTATTTT
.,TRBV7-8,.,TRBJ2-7,CASSHRQGSYEQYF,TGTGCCAGCAGCCACCGTCAGGGTAGCTACGAGCAGTACTTC
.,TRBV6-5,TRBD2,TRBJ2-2,CASAGGETGELFF,TGTGCCAGCGCGGGGGGAGAAACCGGGGAGCTGTTTTTT
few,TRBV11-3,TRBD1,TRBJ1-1,CASSLRGQASEAFF,TGTGCCAGCAGCTTGAGGGGACAGGCGTCTGAAGCTTTCTTT
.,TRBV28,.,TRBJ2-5,CASSLFQKETQYF,TGTGCCAGCAGTTTATTCCAGAAAGAGACCCAGTACTTC
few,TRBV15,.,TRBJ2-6,CATSHNRASSGANVLTF,TGTGCCACCAGCCACAACAGGGCGAGCTCTGGGGCCAACGTCCTGACTTTC
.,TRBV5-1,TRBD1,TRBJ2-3,CASSSGQGRGTQYF,TGCGCCAGCAGCTCCGGACAGGGGAGGGGTACGCAGTATTTT
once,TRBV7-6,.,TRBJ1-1,CASSLGVPGVNTEAFF,TGTGCCAGCAGCTTAGGGGTCCCCGGGGTGAACACTGAAGCTTTCTTT
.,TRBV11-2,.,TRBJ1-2,CASSSPLQGIRSYGYTF,TGTGCCAGCAGCTCACCCCTCCAGGGGATTCGTAGCTATGGCTACACCTTC
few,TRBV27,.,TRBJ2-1,CASSLEGGVGNEQFF,TGTGCCAGCAGTTTGGAAGGCGGGGTTGGTAATGAGCAGTTCTTC
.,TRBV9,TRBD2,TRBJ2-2,CASSSSGGGTNTGELFF,TGTGCCAGCAGCTCCAGTGGGGGGGGAACTAACACCGGGGAGCTGTTTTTT
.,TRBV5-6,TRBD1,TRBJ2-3,CASSLATGDTQYF,TGTGCCAGCAGCTTGGCGACAGGGGATACGCAGTATTTT
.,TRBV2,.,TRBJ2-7,CASSPGWPLLYEQYF,TGTGCCAGCAGTCCCGGGTGGCCGTTACTATACGAGCAGTACTTC
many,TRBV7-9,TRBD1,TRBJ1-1,CASSLDTGGADEAFF,TGTGCCAGCAGCCTAGATACAGGGGGCGCCGATGAAGCTTTCTTT
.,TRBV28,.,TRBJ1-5,CASSSPKRGYQPQHF,TGTGCCAGCAGTTCCCCAAAGCGGGGTTATCAGCCCCAGCATTTT
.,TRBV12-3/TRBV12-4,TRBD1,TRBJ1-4,CASSRQGREKLFF,TGTGCCAGCAGCAGACAGGGTCGGGAAAAACTGTTTTTT
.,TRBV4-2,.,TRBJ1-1,CASSQDRGLAYGKLNTEAFF,TGTGCCAGCAGCCAAGACAGGGGTCTCGCCTATGGGAAATTAAACACTGAAGCTTTCTTT
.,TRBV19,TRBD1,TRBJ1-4,CASRQGPNEKLFF,TGTGCCAGTCGACAGGGGCCTAATGAAAAACTGTTTTTT
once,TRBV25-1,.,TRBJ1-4,CASSDNAIVGKLFF,TGTGCCAGCAGTGATAACGCCATAGTTGGAAAACTGTTTTTT
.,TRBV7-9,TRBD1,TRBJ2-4,CASSPWTGINIQYF,TGTGCCAGCAGCCCCTGGACAGGGATAAACATTCAGTACTTC
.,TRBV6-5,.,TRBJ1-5,CASRAGRVNQPQHF,TGTGCCAGCAGGGCGGGGCGGGTCAATCAGCCCCAGCATTTT
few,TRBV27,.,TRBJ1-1,CASSLSGANTEAFF,TGTGCCAGCAGTTTATCGGGAGCGAACACTGAAGCTTTCTTT
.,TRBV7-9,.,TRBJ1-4,CASSLAHAEVGNEKLFF,TGTGCCAGCAGCTTAGCCCACGCGGAAGTGGGTAATGAAAAACTGTTTTTT
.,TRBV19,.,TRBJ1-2,CASSILGRGAYGYTF,TGTGCCAGTAGTATACTGGGCAGGGGCGCCTATGGCTACACCTTC
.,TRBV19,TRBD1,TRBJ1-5,CASSIRQGGPSNQPQHF,TGTGCCAGTAGTATCCGCCAGGGGGGCCCTAGCAATCAGCCCCAGCATTTT
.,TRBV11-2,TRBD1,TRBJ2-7,CASSLGTGGPSSYEQYF,TGTGCCAGCAGCTTAGGTACAGGGGGTCCGAGCTCCTACGAGCAGTACTTC
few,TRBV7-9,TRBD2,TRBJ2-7,CASSRDLTSVRYEQYF,TGTGCCAGCAGCCGTGACCTGACTAGCGTAAGGTACGAGCAGTACTTC
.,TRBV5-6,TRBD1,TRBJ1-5,CASSLVGTADSNQPQHF,TGTGCCAGCAGCTTGGTTGGGACAGCCGATAGCAATCAGCCCCAGCATTTT
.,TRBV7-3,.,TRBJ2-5,CASSLEGVVGETQYF,TGTGCCAGCAGCCTGGAAGGGGTAGTAGGAGAGACCCAGTACTTC
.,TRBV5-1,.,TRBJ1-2,CASSLGGAVGGYTF,TGCGCCAGCAGCTTGGGCGGGGCAGTCGGGGGCTACACCTTC
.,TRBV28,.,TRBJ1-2,CASRLRAGRYTF,TGTGCCAGCAGACTGCGGGCCGGCCGCTACACCTTC
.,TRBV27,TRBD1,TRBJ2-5,CASGTTGGRETQYF,TGTGCCAGCGGCACGACAGGGGGCAGGGAGACCCAGTACTTC
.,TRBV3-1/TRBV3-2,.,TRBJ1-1,CASSQVGQGQNAEAFF,TGTGCCAGCAGCCAAGTAGGGCAGGGCCAGAACGCTGAAGCTTTCTTT
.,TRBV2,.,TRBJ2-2,CASKRGGNTGELFF,TGTGCCAGCAAAAGAGGGGGGAACACCGGGGAGCTGTTTTTT
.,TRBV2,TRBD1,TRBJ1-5,CASGGQGSSQPQHF,TGTGCCTCCGGAGGACAGGGTTCTAGTCAGCCCCAGCATTTT
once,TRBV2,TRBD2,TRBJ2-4,CASSENGRGGRRNIQYF,TGTGCCAGCAGTGAAAACGGGAGGGGGGGCCGAAGAAACATTCAGTACTTC
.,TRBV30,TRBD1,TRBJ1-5,CAWSRGENRGLAQPQHF,TGTGCCTGGAGTCGCGGGGAGAACAGGGGGTTAGCGCAGCCCCAGCATTTT
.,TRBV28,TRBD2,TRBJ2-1,CASSSILAGKFF,TGTGCCAGCAGTTCAATACTAGCGGGGAAGTTCTTC
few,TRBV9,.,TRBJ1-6,CASSVASGGVNSPLHF,TGTGCCAGCAGCGTAGCTTCCGGGGGGGTTAATTCACCCCTCCACTTT
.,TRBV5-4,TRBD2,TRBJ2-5,CAQGEKRLAGEETQYF,TGTGCTCAGGGGGAGAAGAGGCTAGCGGGAGAAGAGACCCAGTACTTC
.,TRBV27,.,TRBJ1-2,CASSLKGRNYGYTF,TGTGCCAGCAGTTTAAAGGGGCGCAACTATGGCTACACCTTC